The entry below describes one T cell receptor (beta chain). The antigen is undetermined. The CDR3 is 16 amino acids. Germline CDR1 reads SGHRS; CDR2 reads YFSETQ. The ends lost 1 base at V and 1 base at J; junction bases unmatched: 6. 60 Vbeta and 13 Jbeta primers were used in PCR. Original data processing: Later work found 80 million or so unique TCR beta chains, with roughly 11 million shared. Sequenced by immunoSEQ multiplex PCR; TCRdb stores in-frame clones only, minus some. V, J and clone size derive from that table, while D and trimming were established from the DNA sequence. The top ten hold 1.5% to 2% of the sample, which has around 130,000 clones, about 81% seen once. The data were taken from a study of cytomegalovirus exposure and HLA in healthy donors. Study-level points and caveats: In a later analysis, around 18,000 TCR beta sequences were associated with HLA alleles at 0.05 false discovery rate.

V is TRBV5-1 and J is TRBJ2-3; 7 bases map to TRBD2. The sample comprised PBMCs. This TCR came from a man aged 35 to 55 in good health and CMV-seronegative. This CDR3 reads CASSLFGSGGTDTQYF. CDR3 bases: TGCGCCAGCAGCTTGTTTGGAAGCGGGGGCACAGATACGCAGTATTTT.